The 20 T cell receptor beta chains below come from one sample, sequenced in a study of cytomegalovirus exposure and HLA in healthy donors. With 60 Vbeta and 13 Jbeta primers, the PCR was carried out. The repertoire was sequenced with immunoSEQ multiplex PCR; TCRdb's copy has only in-frame clones and lacks some. This table has some 150,000 clones, around 80% appearing once. Sample: PBMCs. These receptors came from a man aged 40-49 years in good health and CMV-seropositive.

The chain has TRBV30 and TRBJ1-4, with 7 bases lining up with TRBD1. Germline CDR1 reads GTSNPN; CDR2 reads SVGIG (reference sequence). Trimming took 6 bases from V and 6 from J; bases not matched to a gene: 10. The CDR3 has 14 residues. CDR3: CACHRDRRHEKLFF. CDR3 bases: TGTGCCTGTCATCGGGACAGAAGACATGAAAAACTGTTTTTT.

This clone showed up just a few times. The V and J genes are TRBV6-6 and TRBJ2-1, with D perhaps matching TRBD2 (5 bases). CDR1 and CDR2 (germline): MNHNY, SVGAGI (reference sequence). The CDR3 totals 15 residues. Trimming removed 4 bases from V and 8 bases from J, with 18 bases in between. Here the CDR3 DNA reads TGTGCCAGCAGTTCGAGCCCGGGGAGTTCCGATGAGCAGTTCTTC. Protein sequence: CASSSSPGSSDEQFF.

The V gene is TRBV7-2, the J gene TRBJ1-1; 8 positions match TRBD1. Germline-derived CDR1 and CDR2 are SGHTA and FQGNSA. V lost 6 bases and J lost 5; bases outside the gene matches: 17. This CDR3 comprises 17 residues. CDR3 nucleotide sequence: TGTGCCAGCAGTCAGGGGGCTGGCAGGGGAGGTTCGACTGAAGCTTTCTTT. Its translation: CASSQGAGRGGSTEAFF.

The chain uses TRBV5-6 and TRBJ2-5, with D perhaps TRBD1 (5 bases). Germline CDR1 reads SGHDT; CDR2 reads YYEEEE. Trimming removed 4 bases from V and 1 base from J, with 11 bases in between. The CDR3 sequence is 14 residues long. The CDR3 sequence: CASSPWGGQETQYF. The CDR3, as DNA: TGTGCCAGCAGCCCGTGGGGCGGCCAAGAGACCCAGTACTTC.

The J gene is TRBJ2-3, the V gene TRBV4-1, with 10 bases that match TRBD2. V trimming: 5 bases; J trimming: 5 bases; junction bases outside the gene matches: 13. CDR3 length: 17 amino acids. Germline V gene sequence: CDR1 MGHRA, CDR2 YSYEKL. The CDR3 sequence: CASSSSGRAGEGDTQYF. The CDR3 DNA reads as TGCGCCAGCAGCTCCAGCGGGAGGGCCGGGGAGGGAGATACGCAGTATTTT.

The rearrangement links TRBV28 to TRBJ1-3; 7 nucleotides match TRBD1. The CDR3 is 15 residues long. V dropped 3 bases and J dropped 3; count of bases not matched to a gene: 5. The germline V gene encodes CDR1 MDHEN and CDR2 SYDVKM. In DNA, the CDR3 is TGTGCCAGCAGTTTCCAAGGGGGCCTTGGAAACACCATATATTTT. As protein: CASSFQGGLGNTIYF.

This chain uses TRBV28 with TRBJ1-4; TRBD1 agrees at 7 bases. V lost 1 base and J lost 2; bases outside the gene matches: 7. The length of the CDR3 is 17 residues. Germline V gene sequence: CDR1 MDHEN, CDR2 SYDVKM. CDR3 coding DNA: TGTGCCAGCAGTTTATCTTTCCAGGGGGAGACTAATGAAAAACTGTTTTTT. Residues: CASSLSFQGETNEKLFF.

This chain joins TRBV29-1 and TRBJ2-4; possible D gene TRBD1, 6 bases. Germline V gene lookup returns CDR1 SQVTM and CDR2 ANQGSEA. Trimming cost V 6 bases and J 0 bases, with 12 bases left between them. This CDR3 has 14 residues. Here the CDR3 DNA reads TGCAGCGTCCGGGACACCCTAGCCAAAAACATTCAGTACTTC. Translated: CSVRDTLAKNIQYF. Full variable domain (rest looked up from reference TRBV29-1 and TRBJ2-4): SAVISQKPSRDICQRGTSLTIQCQVDSQVTMMFWYRQQPGQSLTLIATANQGSEATYESGFVIDKFPISRPNLTFSTLTVSNMSPEDSSIYLCSVRDTLAKNIQYFGAGTRLSVL.

The rearrangement links TRBV7-2 to TRBJ1-2; 9 nucleotides line up with TRBD1. Germline trimming cut 5 bases from V and 7 bases from J; bases unmatched to any gene: 11. Germline CDR1 SGHTA, CDR2 FQGNSA. This CDR3 is built from 15 residues. CDR3 DNA sequence: TGTGCCAGCAGCCCTCACAGGGGGCAAGGTATTGGCTACACCTTC. Protein: CASSPHRGQGIGYTF.

The chain joins TRBV4-2 to TRBJ1-2; 8 bases line up with TRBD1. The CDR3 contains 19 residues. With 0 bases clipped from V and 0 bases from J, the junction kept 12 bases outside the gene matches. Germline V CDR1 and CDR2: LGHNA, YNFKEQ. The CDR3 is CASSQDLGFTGGANYGYTF. CDR3 nucleotide sequence: TGTGCCAGCAGCCAAGACTTGGGGTTTACAGGGGGAGCTAACTATGGCTACACCTTC.

This clone was counted a few times. J is TRBJ2-1 and V is TRBV2, with 7 bases fitting TRBD2. The V segment lost 7 bases and the J segment 4 bases; nucleotides outside the gene matches: 13. The length of the CDR3 is 16 residues. From germline, CDR1 is SNHLY and CDR2 FYNNEI. CDR3: CASKLRVTSPYNEQFF. CDR3 in DNA: TGTGCCAGCAAATTAAGGGTGACTAGCCCGTACAATGAGCAGTTCTTC. Complete variable domain (other parts from reference TRBV2 and TRBJ2-1): EPEVTQTPSHQVTQMGQEVILRCVPISNHLYFYWYRQILGQKVEFLVSFYNNEISEKSEIFDDQFSVERPDGSNFTLKIRSTKLEDSAMYFCASKLRVTSPYNEQFFGPGTRLTVL.

This chain links TRBV4-3 with TRBJ2-1, with 7 nucleotides matching TRBD1. This CDR3 comprises 15 residues. The V gene's germline CDR1 is LGHNA and CDR2 YSLEER. J gave up 6 bases and V 1 base, and 6 bases lay outside the gene matches. CDR3 protein: CASSQAGGMVNEQFF. In DNA form, the CDR3 reads TGCGCCAGCAGCCAAGCAGGGGGAATGGTCAATGAGCAGTTCTTC.

V and J are TRBV29-1 and TRBJ1-1; a weak D match, TRBD1 (6 bases). With 4 bases removed from V and 6 bases from J, the gap between germline ends came to 15 bases. This CDR3 spans 13 amino acids. The V gene's germline CDR1 is SQVTM and CDR2 ANQGSEA. For the CDR3, the DNA is TGCAGCGTTGCTTGGGGGCTGTTATCTGAAGCTTTCTTT. Its translation is CSVAWGLLSEAFF.

Only a few counts were recorded for this clone. This chain joins TRBV7-9 and TRBJ1-4; TRBD1 aligns across 8 bases. J lost 7 bases, V lost 1 base, and 8 bases had no gene match. The CDR3 has 16 residues. Germline CDR1 SEHNR, CDR2 FQNEAQ (reference sequence). CDR3 protein: CASSLERDRPREKLFF. The CDR3 region has the DNA TGTGCCAGCAGCTTAGAGCGGGACAGGCCTCGTGAAAAACTGTTTTTT. Filled out from reference TRBV7-9 and TRBJ1-4, the complete variable domain reads DTGVSQNPRHKITKRGQNVTFRCDPISEHNRLYWYRQTLGQGPEFLTYFQNEAQLEKSRLLSDRFSAERPKGSFSTLEIQRTEQGDSAMYLCASSLERDRPREKLFFGSGTQLSVL.

The CDR3 bases are TGCGCCAGCAGCCAAGACTCAACTTGGTACAATGAGCAGTTCTTC. It encodes CASSQDSTWYNEQFF. The genes are TRBV4-3 and TRBJ2-1; D gene uncertain. Germline CDR1 and CDR2: LGHNA and YSLEER. The CDR3 runs 15 residues. V lost 0 bases and J 4 bases, leaving 10 bases between the germline ends.

With regard to this clone: The same CDR3 can be traced to other DNA sequences in this sample. V gene TRBV28 combines with J gene TRBJ1-6; 7 bases match TRBD1. The germline V gene has CDR1 MDHEN and CDR2 SYDVKM. Unmatched junction bases numbered 9, after V lost 6 bases and J lost 7 bases. CDR3 length equals 15 residues. The CDR3 DNA reads as TGTGCCAGCAGCTTCGACCCCAGGGGGAATTCACCCCTCCACTTT. Translated: CASSFDPRGNSPLHF.

This chain links TRBV27 with TRBJ1-5, with TRBD1 identical over 8 bases. Germline CDR1 and CDR2: MNHEY and SMNVEV (reference sequence). V was pared by 8 bases and J by 1 base, with 1 base of the junction left unmatched. The CDR3 contains 13 residues. CDR3 loop: CASWDRSNQPQHF. The CDR3 nucleotides are TGTGCCAGCTGGGACAGGAGCAATCAGCCCCAGCATTTT.

V usage is TRBV5-1 and J usage is TRBJ2-5; D is perhaps TRBD2 (5 bases). The CDR3 spans 15 residues. Looked up from germline, CDR1 is SGHRS and CDR2 is YFSETQ. The V gene lost 4 bases and the J gene lost 0 bases, with 13 bases spanning the gap. In DNA, the CDR3 is TGCGCCAGCAGCACCGGACTGAGCCACCAAGAGACCCAGTACTTC. This gives the protein CASSTGLSHQETQYF.

This clone has just a few counts. The V gene is TRBV9, the J gene TRBJ2-1, with 9 bases fitting TRBD2. The germline V gene encodes CDR1 SGDLS and CDR2 YYNGEE. This CDR3 is 17 amino acids long. The V segment lost 0 bases and the J segment 4 bases; nucleotides outside the gene matches: 8. The CDR3 coding sequence is TGTGCCAGCAGCGTAGCTGTGGCGGGGGGGTTGTACAATGAGCAGTTCTTC. It is translated as CASSVAVAGGLYNEQFF.

The chain joins TRBV10-1 to TRBJ2-3; 12 bases line up with TRBD2. The CDR3 is made up of 15 amino acids. The germline gives CDR1 WNHNN, CDR2 SYGVQD (reference sequence). V shed 5 bases and J 2 bases; nucleotides not matched to a gene: 2. CDR3: CASSRLAGATDTQYF. In nucleotides, the CDR3 is TGCGCCAGCAGTCGACTAGCGGGGGCCACAGATACGCAGTATTTT.